This T cell receptor beta chain originates from a study of blood T cell repertoires in COVID-19. Study information: COVID-19 samples from acute and convalescent phases originated in the United States, Italy and Spain. In each case, the material was cDNA or gDNA derived from T cells, B-cell-depleted T cells, or PBMCs.

Per the original methods: Amplification from reference gene primers served as the basis for estimated nucleated cell counts. Profiled with immunoSEQ multiplex PCR; TCRdb holds only in-frame clones, not every one. V and J calls and clone size come straight from that table; D and trimming were deduced from the DNA. Of tens of thousands of clones listed, roughly 79% are singletons. Germline trimming cut 2 bases from V and 4 bases from J; bases unmatched to any gene: 5. This CDR3 contains 15 residues. Per germline, CDR1 SGDLS and CDR2 YYNGEE. Sequencing was carried out using peripheral blood. This TCR was sampled from a human donor in a cohort sampled during active COVID-19. The chain has TRBV9 and TRBJ2-3, with 9 bases identical to TRBD2. CDR3 loop: CASSVSGRTADTQYF. As DNA, the CDR3 is TGTGCCAGCAGCGTCAGCGGGAGGACGGCAGATACGCAGTATTTT.